The next 8 T cell receptor beta chains were all read from a single sample in a study of radiation and T cells in renal cell carcinoma. Specified treatment: treatment-naive control, cytoreductive nephrectomy. Produced via immunoSEQ multiplex PCR; TCRdb's table is partial and in-frame only. The sample lists over 15,000 clones; 45% to 65% were seen once. Sequencing used tumor tissue, obtained from a patient whose treatment was nephrectomy without radiotherapy. These receptors were collected from a man aged 35 to 55 with renal cell carcinoma.

This chain connects TRBV16 to TRBJ2-1, with 9 positions matching TRBD2. Germline CDR1 KGHSY, CDR2 FQNENV. J was trimmed by 9 bases and V by 4 bases; bases with no gene match: 10. CDR3 size: 15 residues. CDR3 in amino acids: CASSPDQRGVSEQFF. The CDR3 DNA reads TGTGCCAGCAGCCCGGATCAGCGGGGGGTCAGTGAGCAGTTCTTC.

This chain links TRBV9 with TRBJ1-3; D is undetermined. Germline loops: CDR1 SGDLS, CDR2 YYNGEE. V dropped 5 bases and J dropped 2 bases, with 8 bases sitting between them. The CDR3 extends over 13 amino acids. CDR3 sequence: CASSYRPGNTIYF. DNA of the CDR3: TGTGCCAGCAGTTACCGACCTGGAAACACCATATATTTT.

The gene calls are TRBV2 and TRBJ1-1, with no clear D. V lost 3 bases to trimming and J lost 11 bases, with 13 bases between them. The CDR3 loop spans 12 amino acids. Germline assignment: CDR1 SNHLY and CDR2 FYNNEI. The CDR3 DNA reads TGTGCCAGCAGTGACCGGGGAGTAGTGGCTTTCTTT. It yields the protein CASSDRGVVAFF.

V is TRBV9 and J is TRBJ1-3; TRBD1 is a possible D gene (5 bases). CDR1 SGDLS and CDR2 YYNGEE come from the germline V gene. Trimming cost V 1 base and J 0 bases, with 11 bases left between them. CDR3 length: 16 residues. CDR3 amino acids: CASSVISGGSGNTIYF. In DNA form, the CDR3 reads TGTGCCAGCAGCGTAATCTCGGGGGGCTCTGGAAACACCATATATTTT.

This clone was counted a few times. J is TRBJ1-1 and V is TRBV10-3; D is undetermined. The CDR3 is made up of 13 amino acids. The V gene lost 3 bases and the J gene lost 4 bases, with 9 bases spanning the gap. Germline loops: CDR1 ENHRY, CDR2 SYGVKD. CDR3 sequence reads: CAISDGSTTEAFF. CDR3 in DNA: TGTGCCATCAGTGACGGGTCTACCACTGAAGCTTTCTTT.

The chain joins TRBV5-4 to TRBJ2-1, with D possibly being TRBD1 or TRBD2 (6 bases each). The V end lost 6 bases, the J end lost 7 bases, and 14 bases lay between the germline ends. CDR1 is SGHNT, CDR2 YYREEE, per germline (reference sequence). This CDR3 comprises 13 residues. The DNA for the CDR3 is TGTGCCAGCAATGAGGGGGGACGAAATGAGCAGTTCTTC. Its protein product is CASNEGGRNEQFF.

This rearrangement joins TRBV25-1 to TRBJ1-2, with D possibly being TRBD1 (6 bases). This CDR3 region has 12 residues. Per germline, CDR1 MGHDK and CDR2 SYGVNS. Trimming cost V 5 bases and J 8 bases, with 12 bases left between them. The CDR3 protein is CASSNNREGYTF. CDR3 in DNA: TGTGCCAGCAGTAACAACAGGGAAGGCTACACCTTC.

This sequence joins TRBV6-1 and TRBJ1-1; 7 bases align to TRBD1. CDR3 length: 14 amino acids. Per the germline V gene, CDR1 is MNHNS and CDR2 is SASEGT. V was clipped by 4 bases and J by 7 bases; unmatched bases: 9. CDR3 nucleotide sequence: TGTGCCAGCAGTGCAACAGGGGCGTTCGGTGAAGCTTTCTTT. Translating it yields CASSATGAFGEAFF.